The clone carrying this T cell receptor beta chain has a count of ten or more. Its specificity is not known. This entry is derived from a study of human T cells and chemical hapten exposure. Looking at the study overall: Weekly diphenylcyclopropenone doses were given to patients' scalps across the approximately 24-week study.

MiXCR, applied by TCRdb to the RACE reads, yields one record per CDR3 protein. The table lists approximately 87,000 distinct CDR3 sequences, around 10% of them singletons. The CDR3 loop spans 14 amino acids. Germline CDR1 reads LGHDT; CDR2 reads YNNKEL (reference sequence). Trimming removed 1 base at V and 6 bases at J, with 11 bases between. Broader study findings: The study found that DPC sensitization did not change TCRs above 1 in 1000 frequency.

The sample's time point: patch test 2, 6 weeks after DPC sensitization. Treatment of the sample: therapeutic diphenylcyclopropenone sensitization with weekly scalp DPC. The material sequenced was whole blood, taken in connection with sensitization to the hapten diphenylcyclopropenone (DPC). This TCR came from a woman aged 40 to 49 with alopecia areata. Some clones in this sample may be carry-over from other donors' samples. The gene calls are TRBV3-1 and TRBJ2-3; D gene uncertain. CDR3 loop: CASSQGRVRDTQYF. The DNA for the CDR3 is TGTGCCAGCAGCCAAGGACGGGTTCGTGATACGCAGTATTTT.